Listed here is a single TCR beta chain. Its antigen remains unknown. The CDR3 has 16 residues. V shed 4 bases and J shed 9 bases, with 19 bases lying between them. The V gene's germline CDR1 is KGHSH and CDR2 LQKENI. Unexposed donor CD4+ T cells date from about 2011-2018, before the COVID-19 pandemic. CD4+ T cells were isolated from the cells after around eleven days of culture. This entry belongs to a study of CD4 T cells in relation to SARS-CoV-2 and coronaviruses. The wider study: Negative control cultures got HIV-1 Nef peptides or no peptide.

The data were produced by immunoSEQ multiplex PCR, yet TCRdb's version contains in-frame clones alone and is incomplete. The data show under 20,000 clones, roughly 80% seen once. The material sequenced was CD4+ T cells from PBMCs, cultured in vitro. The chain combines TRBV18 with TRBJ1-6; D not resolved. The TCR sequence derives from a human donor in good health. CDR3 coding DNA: TGTGCCAGCTCACGAACCGGGCCCCAAGTGAGTTCACCCCTCCACTTT. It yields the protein CASSRTGPQVSSPLHF. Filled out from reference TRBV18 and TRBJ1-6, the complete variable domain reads NAGVMQNPRHLVRRRGQEARLRCSPMKGHSHVYWYRQLPEEGLKFMVYLQKENIIDESGMPKERFSAEFPKEGPSILRIQQVVRGDSAAYFCASSRTGPQVSSPLHFGNGTRLTVT.